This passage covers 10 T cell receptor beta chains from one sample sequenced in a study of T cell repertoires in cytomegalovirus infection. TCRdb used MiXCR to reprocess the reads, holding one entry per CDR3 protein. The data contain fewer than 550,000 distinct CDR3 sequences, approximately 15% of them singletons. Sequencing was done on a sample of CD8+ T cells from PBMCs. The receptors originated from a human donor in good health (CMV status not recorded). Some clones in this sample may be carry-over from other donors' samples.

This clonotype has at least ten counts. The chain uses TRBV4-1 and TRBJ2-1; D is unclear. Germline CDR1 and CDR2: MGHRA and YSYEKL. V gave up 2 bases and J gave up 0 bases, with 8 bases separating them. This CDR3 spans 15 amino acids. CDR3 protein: CASSQTLASYNEQFF. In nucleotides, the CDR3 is TGCGCCAGCAGCCAAACGTTAGCCTCCTACAATGAGCAGTTCTTC.

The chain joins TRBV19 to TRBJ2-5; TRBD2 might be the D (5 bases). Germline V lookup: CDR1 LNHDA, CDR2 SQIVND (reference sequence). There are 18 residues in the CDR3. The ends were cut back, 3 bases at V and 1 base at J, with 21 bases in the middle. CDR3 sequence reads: CASSIPMEAGRLQETQYF. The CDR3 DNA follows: TGTGCCAGTAGTATCCCCATGGAGGCGGGTAGACTCCAAGAGACCCAGTACTTC. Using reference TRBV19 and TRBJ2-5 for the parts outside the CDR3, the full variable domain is DGGITQSPKYLFRKEGQNVTLSCEQNLNHDAMYWYRQDPGQGLRLIYYSQIVNDFQKGDIAEGYSVSREKKESFPLTVTSAQKNPTAFYLCASSIPMEAGRLQETQYFGPGTRLLVL.

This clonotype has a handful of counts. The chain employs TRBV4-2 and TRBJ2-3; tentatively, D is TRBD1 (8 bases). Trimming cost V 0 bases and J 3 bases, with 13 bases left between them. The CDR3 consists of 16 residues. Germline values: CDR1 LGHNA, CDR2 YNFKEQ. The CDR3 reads CASSQEIQGGTDTQYF. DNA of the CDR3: TGTGCCAGCAGCCAAGAAATACAGGGGGGGACAGATACGCAGTATTTT.

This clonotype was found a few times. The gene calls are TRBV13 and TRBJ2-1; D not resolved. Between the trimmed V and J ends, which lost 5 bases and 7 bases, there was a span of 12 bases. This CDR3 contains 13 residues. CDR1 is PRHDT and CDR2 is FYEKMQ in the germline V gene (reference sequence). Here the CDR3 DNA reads TGTGCCAGCAGCCAGAGATTTGCAAATGAGCAGTTCTTC. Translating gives CASSQRFANEQFF.

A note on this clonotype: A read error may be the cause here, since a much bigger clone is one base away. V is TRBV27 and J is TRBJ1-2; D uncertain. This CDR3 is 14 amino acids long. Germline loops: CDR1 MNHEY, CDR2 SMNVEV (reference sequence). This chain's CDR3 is CASSLARTDYAYTF. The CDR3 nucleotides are TGTGCCAGCAGTTTGGCCCGGACGGACTATGCCTACACCTTC.

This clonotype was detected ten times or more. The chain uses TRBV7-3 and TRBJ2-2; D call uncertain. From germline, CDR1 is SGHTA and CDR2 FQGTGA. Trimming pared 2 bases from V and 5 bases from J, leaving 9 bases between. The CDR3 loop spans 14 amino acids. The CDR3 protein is CASSLEVATGELFF. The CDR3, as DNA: TGTGCCAGCAGCTTAGAGGTCGCGACCGGGGAGCTGTTTTTT.

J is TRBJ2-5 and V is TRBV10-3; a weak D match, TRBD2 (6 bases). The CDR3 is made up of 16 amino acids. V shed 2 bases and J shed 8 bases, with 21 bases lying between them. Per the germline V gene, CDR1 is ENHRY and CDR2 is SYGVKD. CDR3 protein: CAISEREPQSPRTQYF. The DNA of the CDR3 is TGTGCCATCAGTGAGCGGGAGCCGCAATCCCCCAGAACCCAGTACTTC.

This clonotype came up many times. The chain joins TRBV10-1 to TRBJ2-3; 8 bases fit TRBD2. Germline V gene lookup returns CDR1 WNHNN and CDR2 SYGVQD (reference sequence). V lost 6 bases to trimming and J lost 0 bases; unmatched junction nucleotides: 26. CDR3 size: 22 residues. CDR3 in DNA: TGCGCCAGCAGGACGGGACTAGAAATCGGTACTGGGACCCAAACTAGCACAGATACGCAGTATTTT. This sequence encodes CASRTGLEIGTGTQTSTDTQYF.

The DNA of the CDR3 is TGCGCCAGCAGCGACTCTTTCCGGGACGGGAATAATTCACCCCTCCACTTT. Amino acids: CASSDSFRDGNNSPLHF. The genes are TRBV5-1 and TRBJ1-6; D possibly corresponds to TRBD1 (5 bases). The CDR3 loop spans 17 amino acids. Germline V gene lookup returns CDR1 SGHRS and CDR2 YFSETQ. The V gene lost 4 bases and the J gene lost 5 bases, with 19 bases spanning the gap.

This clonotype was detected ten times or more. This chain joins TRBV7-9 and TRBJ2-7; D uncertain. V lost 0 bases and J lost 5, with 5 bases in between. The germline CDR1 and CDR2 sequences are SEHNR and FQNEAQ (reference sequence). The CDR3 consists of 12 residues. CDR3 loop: CASSLALNEQYF. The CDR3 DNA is TGTGCCAGCAGCTTAGCGCTCAACGAGCAGTACTTC.